This TCR beta chain was retrieved from a study of identical twins. Unique molecular identifiers were present on the cDNA, which also gained a universal primer site by template switching. TCRdb reprocessed the 5' RACE reads with MiXCR, giving one entry per CDR3 protein. This sample carries about 250,000 distinct CDR3 sequences, approximately 7.3% of them seen once, and the ten largest clones take under 6%. Among all donors, each was a healthy Caucasian. General observations from the study: Excess low generation probability was seen in twin-shared out-of-frame alpha sequences.

The trim removed 4 bases at V and 5 bases at J, leaving 14 bases unmatched. CDR3 size: 17 residues. The germline gives CDR1 SGHVS, CDR2 FQNEAQ. This clonotype was found many times. Its antigen is still unknown. Another study also made use of these data, one on yellow fever vaccine responses in identical twins.

The V gene is TRBV7-8, the J gene TRBJ2-3, with 8 bases identical to TRBD2. The sequence was obtained from a woman between 18 and 30 years old in good health. The sequenced sample was CD8+ T cells sorted from blood. CDR3 nucleotide sequence: TGTGCCAGCAGCTCCCGCCCCCAGCGGGAGTATGGAGATACGCAGTATTTT. Protein: CASSSRPQREYGDTQYF.